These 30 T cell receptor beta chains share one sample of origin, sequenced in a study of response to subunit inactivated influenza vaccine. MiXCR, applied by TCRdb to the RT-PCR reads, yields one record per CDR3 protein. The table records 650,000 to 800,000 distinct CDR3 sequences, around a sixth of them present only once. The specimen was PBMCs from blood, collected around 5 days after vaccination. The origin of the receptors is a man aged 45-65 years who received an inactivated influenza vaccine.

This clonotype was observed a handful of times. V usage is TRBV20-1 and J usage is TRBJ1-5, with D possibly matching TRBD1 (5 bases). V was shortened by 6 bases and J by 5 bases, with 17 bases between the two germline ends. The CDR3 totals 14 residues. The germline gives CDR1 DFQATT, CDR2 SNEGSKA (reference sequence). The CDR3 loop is CSARDSSGDQPQHF. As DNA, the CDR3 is TGCAGTGCCAGGGACTCGAGTGGGGATCAGCCCCAGCATTTT.

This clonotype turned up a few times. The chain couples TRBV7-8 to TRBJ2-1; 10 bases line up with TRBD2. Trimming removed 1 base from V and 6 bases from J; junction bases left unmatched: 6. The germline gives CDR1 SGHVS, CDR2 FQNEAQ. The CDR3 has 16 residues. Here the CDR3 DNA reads TGTGCCAGCAGCTTAGTACCCCTAGCGGGAGCCAATGAGCAGTTCTTC. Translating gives CASSLVPLAGANEQFF.

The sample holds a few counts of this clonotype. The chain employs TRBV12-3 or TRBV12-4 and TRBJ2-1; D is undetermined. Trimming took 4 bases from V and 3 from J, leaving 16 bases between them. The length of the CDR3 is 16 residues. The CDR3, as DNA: TGTGCCAGCAGTTCCGCTCGTGGGGTCCTCTACAATGAGCAGTTCTTC. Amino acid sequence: CASSSARGVLYNEQFF.

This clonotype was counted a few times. The CDR3 DNA follows: TGTGCCAGCAGCCTCATAACAGGGGCTAACACCGGGGAGCTGTTTTTT. It yields the protein CASSLITGANTGELFF. This chain joins TRBV3-1 and TRBJ2-2, with TRBD1 identical over 7 bases. CDR1 and CDR2 from the germline V gene are LGHDT and YNNKEL (reference sequence). This CDR3 spans 16 amino acids. V was clipped by 4 bases and J by 2 bases; unmatched bases: 7. The variable domain in full, with the rest retrieved from reference TRBV3-1 and TRBJ2-2, is DTAVSQTPKYLVTQMGNDKSIKCEQNLGHDTMYWYKQDSKKFLKIMFSYNNKELIINETVPNRFSPKSPDKAHLNLHINSLELGDSAVYFCASSLITGANTGELFFGEGSRLTVL.

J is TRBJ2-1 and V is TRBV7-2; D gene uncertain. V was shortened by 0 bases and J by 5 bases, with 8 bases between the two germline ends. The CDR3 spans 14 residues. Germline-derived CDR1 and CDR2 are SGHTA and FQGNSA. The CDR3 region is CASSLAKQHNEQFF. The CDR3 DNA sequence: TGTGCCAGCAGCTTAGCTAAACAGCACAATGAGCAGTTCTTC.

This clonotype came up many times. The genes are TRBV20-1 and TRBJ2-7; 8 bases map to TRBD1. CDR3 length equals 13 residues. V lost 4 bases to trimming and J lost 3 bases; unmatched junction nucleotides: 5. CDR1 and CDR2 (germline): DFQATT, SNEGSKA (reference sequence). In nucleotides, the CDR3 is TGCAGTGCTACCACAGGGGGTATCTACGAGCAGTACTTC. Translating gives CSATTGGIYEQYF.

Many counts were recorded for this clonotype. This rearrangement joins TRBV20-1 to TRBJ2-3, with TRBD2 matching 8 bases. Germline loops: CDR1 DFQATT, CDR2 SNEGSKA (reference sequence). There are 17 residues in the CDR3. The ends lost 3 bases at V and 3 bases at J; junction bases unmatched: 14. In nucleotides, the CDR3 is TGCAGTGCTAGCTCACTAGCGGAAACGACGTGGACAGATACGCAGTATTTT. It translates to CSASSLAETTWTDTQYF.

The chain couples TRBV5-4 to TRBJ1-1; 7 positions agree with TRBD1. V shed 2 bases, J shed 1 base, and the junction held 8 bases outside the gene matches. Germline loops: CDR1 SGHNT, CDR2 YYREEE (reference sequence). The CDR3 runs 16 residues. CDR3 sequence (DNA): TGTGCCAGCAGCTTAAAAAGACAGGGACCGAACACTGAAGCTTTCTTT. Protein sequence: CASSLKRQGPNTEAFF.

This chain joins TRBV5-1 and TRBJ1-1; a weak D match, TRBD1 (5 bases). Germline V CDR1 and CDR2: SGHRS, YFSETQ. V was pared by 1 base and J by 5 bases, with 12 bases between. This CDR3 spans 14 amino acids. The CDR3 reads CASSLQTEGTEAFF. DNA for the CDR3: TGCGCCAGCAGCTTGCAGACAGAGGGGACTGAAGCTTTCTTT.

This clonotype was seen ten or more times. CDR3 region: CASSLLTSGGAFRELFF. The CDR3 DNA reads TGTGCCAGCAGTTTATTGACTAGCGGGGGGGCGTTCCGGGAGCTGTTTTTT. The chain recombines TRBV12-3 or TRBV12-4 with TRBJ2-2; 14 bases map to TRBD2. The V gene end was trimmed by 2 bases and the J gene end by 9 bases; junction bases not matched to a gene: 8. This CDR3 spans 17 amino acids.

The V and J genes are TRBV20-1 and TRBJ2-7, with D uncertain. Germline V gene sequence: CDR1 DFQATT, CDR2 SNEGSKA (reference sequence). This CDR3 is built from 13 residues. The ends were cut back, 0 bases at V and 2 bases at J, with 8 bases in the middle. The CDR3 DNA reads TGCAGTGCTAGAGAGGCTTCTACCTACGAGCAGTACTTC. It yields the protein CSAREASTYEQYF.

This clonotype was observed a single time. CDR3 protein: CASSQPGLPANQPQHF. DNA for the CDR3: TGCGCCAGCAGCCAACCGGGACTCCCGGCGAATCAGCCCCAGCATTTT. J is TRBJ1-5 and V is TRBV4-1; D perhaps matches TRBD1 (5 bases). V lost 2 bases, J lost 4 bases, and 15 bases lay in between. The CDR3 runs 16 residues. Germline CDR1 is MGHRA and CDR2 is YSYEKL.

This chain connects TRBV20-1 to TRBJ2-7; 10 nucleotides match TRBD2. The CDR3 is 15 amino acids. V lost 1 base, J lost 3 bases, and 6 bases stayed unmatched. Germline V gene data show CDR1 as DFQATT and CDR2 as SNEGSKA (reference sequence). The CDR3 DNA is TGCAGTGCTAGAGGGACTAGCGGAAAACACTACGAGCAGTACTTC. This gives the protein CSARGTSGKHYEQYF.

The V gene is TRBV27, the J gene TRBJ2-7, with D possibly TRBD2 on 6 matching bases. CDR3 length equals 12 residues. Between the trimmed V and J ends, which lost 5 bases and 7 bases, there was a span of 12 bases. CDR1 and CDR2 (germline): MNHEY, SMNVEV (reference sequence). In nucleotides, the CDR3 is TGTGCCAGCAGTGTCCAACGGGGGGAGCAGTACTTC. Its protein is CASSVQRGEQYF.

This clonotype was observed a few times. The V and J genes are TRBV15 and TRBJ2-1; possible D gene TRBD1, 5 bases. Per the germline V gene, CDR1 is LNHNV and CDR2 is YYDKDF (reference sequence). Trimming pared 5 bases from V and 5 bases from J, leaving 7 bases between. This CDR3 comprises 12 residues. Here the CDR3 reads CATSPTDNEQFF. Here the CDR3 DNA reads TGTGCCACCAGCCCGACAGACAATGAGCAGTTCTTC.

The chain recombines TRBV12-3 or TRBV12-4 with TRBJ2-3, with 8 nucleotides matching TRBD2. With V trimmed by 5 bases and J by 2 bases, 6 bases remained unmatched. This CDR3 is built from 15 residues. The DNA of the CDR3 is TGTGCCAGCAGTCGGTTGACTAGCGCCACAGATACGCAGTATTTT. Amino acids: CASSRLTSATDTQYF.

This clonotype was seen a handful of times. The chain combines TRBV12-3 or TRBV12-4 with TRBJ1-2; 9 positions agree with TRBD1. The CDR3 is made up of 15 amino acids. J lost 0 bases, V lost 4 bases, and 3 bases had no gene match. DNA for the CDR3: TGTGCCAGCAGTTCACGGGACAGGGCTAACTATGGCTACACCTTC. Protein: CASSSRDRANYGYTF.

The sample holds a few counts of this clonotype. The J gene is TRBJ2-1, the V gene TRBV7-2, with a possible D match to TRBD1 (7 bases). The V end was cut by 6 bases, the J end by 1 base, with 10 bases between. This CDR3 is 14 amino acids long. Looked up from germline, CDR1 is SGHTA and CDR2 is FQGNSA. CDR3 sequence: CASRAGQSYNEQFF. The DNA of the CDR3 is TGTGCCAGCAGGGCGGGACAGTCCTACAATGAGCAGTTCTTC.

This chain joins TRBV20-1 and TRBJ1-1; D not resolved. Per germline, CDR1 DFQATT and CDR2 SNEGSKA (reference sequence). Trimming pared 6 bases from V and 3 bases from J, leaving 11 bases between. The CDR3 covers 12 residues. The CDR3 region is CSADPVYTEAFF. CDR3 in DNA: TGCAGTGCAGATCCCGTCTACACTGAAGCTTTCTTT.

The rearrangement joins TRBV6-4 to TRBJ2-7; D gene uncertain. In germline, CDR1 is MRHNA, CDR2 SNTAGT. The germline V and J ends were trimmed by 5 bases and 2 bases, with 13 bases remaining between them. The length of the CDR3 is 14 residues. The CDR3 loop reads CASSPSAEPYEQYF. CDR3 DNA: TGTGCCAGCAGTCCTTCGGCGGAGCCCTACGAGCAGTACTTC.

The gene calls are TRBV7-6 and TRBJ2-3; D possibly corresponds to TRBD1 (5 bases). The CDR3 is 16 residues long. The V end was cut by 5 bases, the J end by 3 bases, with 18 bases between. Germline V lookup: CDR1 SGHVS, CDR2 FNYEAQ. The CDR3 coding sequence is TGTGCCAGCAGCCAACAGGTCCGCCACCGTACAGATACGCAGTATTTT. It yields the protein CASSQQVRHRTDTQYF.

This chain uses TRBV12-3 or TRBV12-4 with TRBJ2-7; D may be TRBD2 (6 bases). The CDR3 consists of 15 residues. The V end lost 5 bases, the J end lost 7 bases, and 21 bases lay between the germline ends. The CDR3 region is CASSRNTGTPREQYF. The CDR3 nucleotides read TGTGCCAGCAGTCGCAACACCGGGACTCCCCGGGAGCAGTACTTC.

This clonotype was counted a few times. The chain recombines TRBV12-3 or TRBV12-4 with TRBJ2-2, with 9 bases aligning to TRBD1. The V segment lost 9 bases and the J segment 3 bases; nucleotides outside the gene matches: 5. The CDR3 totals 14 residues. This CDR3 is CASTTGGYTGELFF. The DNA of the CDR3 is TGTGCCAGTACCACAGGGGGCTACACCGGGGAGCTGTTTTTT.

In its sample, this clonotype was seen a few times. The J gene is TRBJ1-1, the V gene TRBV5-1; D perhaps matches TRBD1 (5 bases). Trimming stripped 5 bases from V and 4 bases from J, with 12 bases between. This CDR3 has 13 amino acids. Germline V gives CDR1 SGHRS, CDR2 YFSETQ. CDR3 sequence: CASRQGAGTEAFF. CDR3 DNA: TGCGCCAGCAGACAAGGGGCAGGCACTGAAGCTTTCTTT.

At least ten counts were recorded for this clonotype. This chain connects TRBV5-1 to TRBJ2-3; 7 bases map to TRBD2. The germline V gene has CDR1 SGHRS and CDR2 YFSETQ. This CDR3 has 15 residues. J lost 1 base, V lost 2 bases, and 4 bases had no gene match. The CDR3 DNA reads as TGCGCCAGCAGCTTCAGCGGGGACCGCACAGATACGCAGTATTTT. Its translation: CASSFSGDRTDTQYF.

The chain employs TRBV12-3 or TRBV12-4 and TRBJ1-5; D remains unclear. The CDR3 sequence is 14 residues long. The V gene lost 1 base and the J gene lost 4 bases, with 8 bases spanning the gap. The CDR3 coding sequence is TGTGCCAGCAGTTTAGTGCGGGGAAATCAGCCCCAGCATTTT. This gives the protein CASSLVRGNQPQHF.

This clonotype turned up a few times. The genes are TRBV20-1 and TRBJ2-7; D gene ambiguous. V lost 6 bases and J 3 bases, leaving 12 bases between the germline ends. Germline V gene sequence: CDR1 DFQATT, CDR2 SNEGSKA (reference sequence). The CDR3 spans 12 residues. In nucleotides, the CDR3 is TGCAGTGCCTTCATAGGGATCTACGAGCAGTACTTC. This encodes CSAFIGIYEQYF.

The CDR3 sequence: CSVEGEGIFANTGELFF. CDR3 coding DNA: TGCAGCGTTGAAGGAGAAGGCATATTCGCGAACACCGGGGAGCTGTTTTTT. The J gene is TRBJ2-2, the V gene TRBV29-1; no clear D. V lost 1 base to trimming and J lost 0 bases, with 15 bases between them. CDR1 SQVTM and CDR2 ANQGSEA come from the germline V gene. CDR3 length equals 17 residues.

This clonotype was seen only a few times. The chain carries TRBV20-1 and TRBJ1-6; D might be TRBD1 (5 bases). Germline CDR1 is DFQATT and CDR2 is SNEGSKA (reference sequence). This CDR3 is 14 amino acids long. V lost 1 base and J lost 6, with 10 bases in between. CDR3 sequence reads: CSARGSTANSPLHF. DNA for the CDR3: TGCAGTGCTAGAGGGTCGACAGCTAATTCACCCCTCCACTTT.

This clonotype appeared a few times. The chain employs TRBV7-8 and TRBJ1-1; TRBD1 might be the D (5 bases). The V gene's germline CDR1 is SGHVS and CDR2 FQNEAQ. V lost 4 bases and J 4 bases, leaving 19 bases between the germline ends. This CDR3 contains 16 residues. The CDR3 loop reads CASSSSGSGLGTEAFF. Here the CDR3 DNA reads TGTGCCAGCAGCTCCTCAGGGTCTGGCTTAGGCACTGAAGCTTTCTTT.